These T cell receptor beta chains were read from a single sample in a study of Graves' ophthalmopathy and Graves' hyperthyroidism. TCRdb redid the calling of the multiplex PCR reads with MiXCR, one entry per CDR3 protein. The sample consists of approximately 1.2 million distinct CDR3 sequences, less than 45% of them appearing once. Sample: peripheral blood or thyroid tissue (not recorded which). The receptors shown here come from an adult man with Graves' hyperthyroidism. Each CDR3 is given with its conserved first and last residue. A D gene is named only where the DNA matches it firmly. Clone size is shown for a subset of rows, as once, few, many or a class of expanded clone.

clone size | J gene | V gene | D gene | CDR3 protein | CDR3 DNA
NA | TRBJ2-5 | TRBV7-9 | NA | CASSLAGGEETQYF | TGTGCCAGCAGCTTAGCGGGCGGTGAAGAGACCCAGTACTTC
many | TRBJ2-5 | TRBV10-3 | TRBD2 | CAIRPSGGQETQYF | TGTGCCATCAGACCTAGCGGGGGACAAGAGACCCAGTACTTC
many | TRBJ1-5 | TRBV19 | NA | CASTLTFGGLQPQHF | TGTGCCAGTACCTTGACATTTGGGGGGCTACAGCCCCAGCATTTT
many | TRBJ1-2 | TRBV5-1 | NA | CASSLTLDGYTF | TGCGCCAGCAGCTTGACGTTGGACGGCTACACCTTC
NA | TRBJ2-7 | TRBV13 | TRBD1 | CASSLENRGRTYEQYF | TGTGCCAGCAGCTTGGAGAACAGGGGCCGGACCTACGAGCAGTACTTC
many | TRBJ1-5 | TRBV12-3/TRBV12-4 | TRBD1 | CASSRGQGASQPQHF | TGTGCCAGCAGCCGGGGACAGGGGGCGAGTCAGCCCCAGCATTTT
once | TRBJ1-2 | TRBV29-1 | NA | CSSTGGHYGYTF | TGCAGCAGTACGGGGGGTCACTATGGCTACACCTTC
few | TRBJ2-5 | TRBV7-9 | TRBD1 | CASSQFGEDRGGETQYF | TGTGCCAGCAGCCAGTTCGGAGAGGACAGGGGGGGAGAGACCCAGTACTTC
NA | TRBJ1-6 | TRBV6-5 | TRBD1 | CASSYPRGPYNSPLHF | TGTGCCAGCAGTTATCCAAGGGGGCCTTATAATTCACCCCTCCACTTT
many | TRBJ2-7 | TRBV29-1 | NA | CSVEEGTDLYEQYF | TGCAGCGTTGAAGAGGGGACCGACTTATACGAGCAGTACTTC
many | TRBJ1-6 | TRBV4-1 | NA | CASSQGTSSYNSPLHF | TGCGCCAGCAGCCAGGGTACAAGCTCCTATAATTCACCCCTCCACTTT
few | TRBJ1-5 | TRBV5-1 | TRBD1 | CASSPGTGGFEKPQHF | TGCGCCAGCAGCCCTGGGACAGGGGGCTTCGAGAAGCCCCAGCATTTT
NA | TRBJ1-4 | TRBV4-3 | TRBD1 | CASSQEGTDEKLFF | TGCGCCAGCAGCCAAGAGGGGACAGATGAAAAACTGTTTTTT
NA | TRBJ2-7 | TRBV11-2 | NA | CASSLTGLTAGLAIEQYF | TGTGCCAGCAGCTTAACAGGGCTGACGGCGGGGTTAGCCATCGAGCAGTACTTC
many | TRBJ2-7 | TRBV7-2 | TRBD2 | CASSITGGPLEQYF | TGTGCCAGCAGCATAACGGGAGGGCCTCTCGAGCAGTACTTC
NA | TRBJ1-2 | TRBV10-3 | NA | CAISDRWRLPGVSWGPIGYTF | TGTGCCATCAGTGATCGGTGGAGACTTCCCGGTGTGTCCTGGGGGCCGATCGGCTACACCTTC
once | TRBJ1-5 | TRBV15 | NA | CATSRGADNQLQHF | TGTGCCACCAGCAGAGGGGCAGACAATCAGCTCCAGCATTTT
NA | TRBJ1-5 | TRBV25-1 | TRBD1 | CASSVRPTGVNQPQHF | TGTGCCAGCAGCGTCCGCCCAACAGGGGTCAATCAGCCCCAGCATTTT
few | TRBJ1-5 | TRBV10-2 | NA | CASSYQGREQPQHF | TGTGCCAGCAGTTATCAGGGGCGGGAACAGCCCCAGCATTTT
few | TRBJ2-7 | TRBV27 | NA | CASSSWAGAEQYF | TGTGCCAGCAGTTCTTGGGCAGGGGCCGAGCAGTACTTC
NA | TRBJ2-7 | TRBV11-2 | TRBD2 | CASSPTGGGRGYEQYF | TGTGCCAGCAGCCCTACCGGTGGCGGGAGGGGGTACGAGCAGTACTTC
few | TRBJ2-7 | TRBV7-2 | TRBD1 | CASSLEGQQYEQYF | TGTGCCAGCAGCTTAGAGGGACAGCAATACGAGCAGTACTTC
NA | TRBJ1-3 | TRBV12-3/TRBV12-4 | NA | CASSTRRAELSGNTIYF | TGTGCCAGCAGTACACGGCGGGCGGAACTCTCTGGAAACACCATATATTTT
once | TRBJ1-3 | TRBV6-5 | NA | CASRRTESSGNTIYF | TGTGCCAGCAGAAGGACAGAGAGCTCTGGAAACACCATATATTTT
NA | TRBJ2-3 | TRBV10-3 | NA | CAISESWRGHSDTQYF | TGTGCCATCAGTGAGTCGTGGCGGGGGCACTCAGATACGCAGTATTTT
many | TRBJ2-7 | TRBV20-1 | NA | CSASQPDNTYEQYF | TGCAGTGCTAGTCAACCCGACAACACCTACGAGCAGTACTTC
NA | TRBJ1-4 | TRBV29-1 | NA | CSVAQGRGTNEKLFF | TGCAGCGTTGCCCAGGGAAGGGGCACTAATGAAAAACTGTTTTTT
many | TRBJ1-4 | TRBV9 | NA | CASSVDSNEKLFF | TGTGCCAGCAGCGTAGACAGTAATGAAAAACTGTTTTTT
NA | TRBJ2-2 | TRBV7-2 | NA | CASSSIDTVELFF | TGTGCCAGCAGCTCCATAGACACCGTGGAGCTGTTTTTT
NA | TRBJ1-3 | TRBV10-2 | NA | CASSGADTIYF | TGCGCCAGCAGTGGGGCGGACACCATATATTTT
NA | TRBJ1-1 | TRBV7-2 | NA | CASRGGKFF | TGTGCCAGCAGGGGCGGGAAATTCTTT
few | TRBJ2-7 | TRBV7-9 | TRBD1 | CASSDRVSYEQYF | TGTGCCAGCAGCGACAGGGTTTCTTACGAGCAGTACTTC
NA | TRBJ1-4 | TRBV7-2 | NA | CASSLSSTQNEKLFF | TGTGCCAGCAGCTTATCATCCACTCAAAATGAAAAACTGTTTTTT
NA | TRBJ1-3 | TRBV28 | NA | CASGSIGGNTIYF | TGTGCCAGCGGATCGATCGGAGGAAACACCATATATTTT
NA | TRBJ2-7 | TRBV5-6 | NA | CASSGEKQYF | TGTGCCAGCAGCGGGGAAAAGCAGTACTTC
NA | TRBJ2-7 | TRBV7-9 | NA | CASSPLGADKPYEQYF | TGTGCCAGCAGCCCCTTAGGGGCAGATAAACCCTACGAGCAGTACTTC
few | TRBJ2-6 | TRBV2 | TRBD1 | CASTWTGRSGANVLTF | TGTGCCAGCACATGGACAGGCCGATCTGGGGCCAACGTCCTGACTTTC
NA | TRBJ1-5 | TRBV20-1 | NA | CSARAGRWPPQPQHF | TGCAGTGCTAGGGCTGGTCGGTGGCCACCCCAGCCCCAGCATTTT
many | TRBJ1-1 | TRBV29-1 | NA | CSIPSLTDGGYTEAFF | TGCAGCATACCCTCCCTGACGGACGGGGGGTACACTGAAGCTTTCTTT
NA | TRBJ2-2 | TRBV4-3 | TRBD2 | CASSAQGTRAGELFF | TGCGCCAGCAGCGCGCAAGGGACTAGGGCCGGGGAGCTGTTTTTT
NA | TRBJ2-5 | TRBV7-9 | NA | CASSFVLRQQETQYF | TGTGCCAGCAGCTTTGTTTTAAGGCAACAAGAGACCCAGTACTTC
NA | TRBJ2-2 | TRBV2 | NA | CASKRQGTNTGELFF | TGTGCCAGCAAACGGCAGGGGACGAACACCGGGGAGCTGTTTTTT
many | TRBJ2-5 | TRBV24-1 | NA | CATSAQETQYF | TGTGCCACCAGTGCCCAAGAGACCCAGTACTTC
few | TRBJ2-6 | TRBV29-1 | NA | CSVVWETGANVLTF | TGCAGCGTAGTGTGGGAAACCGGGGCCAACGTCCTGACTTTC
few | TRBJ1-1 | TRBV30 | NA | CAWSRGVEAFF | TGTGCCTGGAGTAGGGGGGTTGAAGCTTTCTTT
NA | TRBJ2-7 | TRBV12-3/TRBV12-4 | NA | CASTEGGFYEQYF | TGTGCCAGCACCGAAGGAGGGTTCTACGAGCAGTACTTC